This TCR beta chain was captured by sequencing in a study of T-cell memory formation after mild COVID-19. Points from the study as a whole: Several responding clones turned up in pre-infection memory, indicating that cross-reactive memory may have taken part.

In its sample, this clonotype was seen a few times. Its antigen is as yet unknown. TCRdb reprocessed the 5' RACE reads via MiXCR and lists one record per CDR3 protein. Of 550,000 to 650,000 distinct CDR3 sequences in the sample, roughly 17% were seen once. The CDR3 runs to 15 residues. Germline loops: CDR1 SQVTM, CDR2 ANQGSEA. The J segment lost 4 bases and the V segment lost 3 bases, leaving 8 bases of the junction unmatched. The specimen was PBMCs or a T cell subset sorted from them (not recorded which). This clonotype was obtained from an adult woman who had mild COVID-19 (a few samples of this study predate the infection). Cell type and time point are not known. This chain uses TRBV29-1 with TRBJ2-2, with 7 bases lining up with TRBD2. For the CDR3, the DNA is TGCAGCGTTGATTGGGGAGCGGGGATCACCGGGGAGCTGTTTTTT. This codes for CSVDWGAGITGELFF.